The clone carrying this T cell receptor (beta chain) was counted a single time. The sample originates from a study of blood T cell repertoires in COVID-19. Study as a whole: Spain, Italy and the United States supplied samples that represented acute and convalescent COVID-19. T cells, B-cell-depleted T cells, or PBMCs supplied cDNA or gDNA.

The germline V gene has CDR1 SQVTM and CDR2 ANQGSEA. Trimming cost V 4 bases and J 2 bases; bases outside gene matches: 7. This CDR3 region has 14 residues. Produced via immunoSEQ multiplex PCR; TCRdb's table is partial and in-frame only. The sample includes approximately 46,000 clones, about 83% of them seen just once. This receptor was taken from a human donor in a cohort sampled during active COVID-19. What was sequenced was peripheral blood. The V and J genes are TRBV29-1 and TRBJ1-2; 7 positions agree with TRBD1. DNA for the CDR3: TGCAGCGTTGTCCCCGGGACAGAAAACTATGGCTACACCTTC. It is translated as CSVVPGTENYGYTF.